This TCR beta chain was obtained from a study of blood T cell repertoires in COVID-19. Only in-frame clones appear in the TCRdb table, and some are missing; sequencing was by immunoSEQ multiplex PCR. In the table there are fewer than 180,000 clones, 80% to 90% of which are singletons. The CDR3 runs 15 residues. Trimming took 1 base from V and 1 from J; bases not matched to a gene: 4. Germline V gene sequence: CDR1 GTSNPN, CDR2 SVGIG (reference sequence). Sequencing was performed on peripheral blood. V is TRBV30 and J is TRBJ2-4, with 7 positions matching TRBD2. The clonotype originates from a man between 70 and 80 years old with acute or convalescent COVID-19. The CDR3 loop reads CAWSAGAGAKNIQYF. The DNA for the CDR3 is TGTGCCTGGAGTGCCGGAGCGGGGGCCAAAAACATTCAGTACTTC.